This T cell receptor (beta chain) appears in the sequencing data of a study of blood T cell repertoires in COVID-19. Study-wide context: Samples taken during acute and convalescent COVID-19 were collected in the United States, Italy and Spain. The analysed material was cDNA or gDNA that came from T cells, B-cell-depleted T cells, or PBMCs.

Here immunoSEQ multiplex PCR was the method, and the copy in TCRdb shows in-frame clones only, minus some. The sample shows about 66,000 clones, roughly 90% of them seen only once. There are 16 residues in the CDR3. The ends lost 2 bases at V and 1 base at J; junction bases unmatched: 4. Looked up from germline, CDR1 is LNHNV and CDR2 is YYDKDF (reference sequence). The material sequenced was peripheral blood. The chain recombines TRBV15 with TRBJ2-2, with 7 bases identical to TRBD1. This sequence was found in a man in his fifties or sixties with acute or convalescent COVID-19. The CDR3 nucleotides read TGTGCCACCAGCAGAACCGGGACAGAGAACACCGGGGAGCTGTTTTTT. It yields the protein CATSRTGTENTGELFF. The variable domain in full, with the rest retrieved from reference TRBV15 and TRBJ2-2, is DAMVIQNPRYQVTQFGKPVTLSCSQTLNHNVMYWYQQKSSQAPKLLFHYYDKDFNNEADTPDNFQSRRPNTSFCFLDIRSPGLGDTAMYLCATSRTGTENTGELFFGEGSRLTVL.